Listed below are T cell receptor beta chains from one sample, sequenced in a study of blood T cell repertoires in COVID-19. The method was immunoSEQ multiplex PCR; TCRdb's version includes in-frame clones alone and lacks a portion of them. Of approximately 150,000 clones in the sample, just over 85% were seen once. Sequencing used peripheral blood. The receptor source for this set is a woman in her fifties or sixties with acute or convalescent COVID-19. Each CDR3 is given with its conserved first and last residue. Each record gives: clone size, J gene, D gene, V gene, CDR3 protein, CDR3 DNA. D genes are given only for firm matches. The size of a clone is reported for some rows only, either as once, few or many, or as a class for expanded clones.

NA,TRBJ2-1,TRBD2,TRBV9,CASSVDSGERSYNEQFF,TGTGCCAGCAGCGTGGATAGCGGGGAGAGGTCCTACAATGAGCAGTTCTTC
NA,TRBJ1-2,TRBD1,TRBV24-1,CATSDRGQGVYTF,TGTGCCACCAGTGACCGGGGACAGGGAGTCTACACCTTC
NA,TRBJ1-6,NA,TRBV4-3,CASSQRQGLGSPLHF,TGCGCCAGCAGCCAGCGTCAGGGGCTGGGGTCACCCCTCCACTTT
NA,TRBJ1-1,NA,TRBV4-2,CASSQERVPDTEAFF,TGTGCCAGCAGCCAAGAACGGGTTCCGGACACTGAAGCTTTCTTT
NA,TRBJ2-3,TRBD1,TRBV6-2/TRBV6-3,CASSDRGGRAPTDTQYF,TGTGCCAGCAGTGACAGGGGAGGACGGGCCCCCACAGATACGCAGTATTTT
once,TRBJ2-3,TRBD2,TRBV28,CASSLGGVRTDTQYF,TGTGCCAGCAGTTTAGGGGGGGTTCGCACAGATACGCAGTATTTT
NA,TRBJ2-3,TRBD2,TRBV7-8,CASSAGGAGGLWDTQYF,TGTGCCAGCAGCGCCGGTGGCGCGGGGGGGCTTTGGGATACGCAGTATTTT
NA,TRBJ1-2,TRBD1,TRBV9,CASSLGQGARGYTF,TGTGCCAGCAGCTTAGGACAGGGGGCAAGGGGCTACACCTTC
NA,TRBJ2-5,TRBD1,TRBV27,CASSGAETGTGGDVEETQYF,TGTGCCAGCAGTGGGGCCGAGACCGGGACAGGGGGCGACGTAGAAGAGACCCAGTACTTC
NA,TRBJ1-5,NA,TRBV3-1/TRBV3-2,CASSQLCPGDSNQPQHF,TGTGCCAGCAGCCAATTGTGCCCCGGGGATAGCAATCAGCCCCAGCATTTT
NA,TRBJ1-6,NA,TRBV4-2,CASSQGRNTYNSPLHF,TGTGCCAGCAGCCAGGGGAGGAACACCTATAATTCACCCCTCCACTTT
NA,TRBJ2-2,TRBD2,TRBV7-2,CASSSSGVNTGELFF,TGTGCCAGCAGCTCGAGCGGGGTCAACACCGGGGAGCTGTTTTTT
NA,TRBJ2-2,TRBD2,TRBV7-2,CASSLLSGGWNTGELFF,TGTGCCAGCAGCTTATTGAGCGGGGGTTGGAACACCGGGGAGCTGTTTTTT
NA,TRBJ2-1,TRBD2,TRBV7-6,CASSPGTSELNEQFF,TGTGCCAGCAGCCCCGGGACTAGCGAACTAAATGAGCAGTTCTTC
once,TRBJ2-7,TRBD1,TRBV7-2,CASTTWTGLNEQYF,TGTGCCAGCACTACTTGGACAGGGCTGAACGAGCAGTACTTC
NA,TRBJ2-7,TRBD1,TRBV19,CASSIASGQGYEQYF,TGTGCCAGTAGTATAGCCTCCGGACAGGGTTACGAGCAGTACTTC
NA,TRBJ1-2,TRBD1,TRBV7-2,CASSLGDRRYTF,TGTGCCAGCAGCTTAGGGGACAGGCGCTACACCTTC
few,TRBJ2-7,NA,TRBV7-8,CASSPGSEQYF,TGTGCCAGCAGCCCGGGGAGCGAGCAGTACTTC
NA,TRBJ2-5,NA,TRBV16,CASSHYGNQETQYF,TGTGCCAGCAGCCATTACGGGAACCAAGAGACCCAGTACTTC
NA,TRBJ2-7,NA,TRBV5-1,CASSPQGSSYEQYF,TGCGCCAGCAGCCCGCAGGGGAGCTCCTACGAGCAGTACTTC
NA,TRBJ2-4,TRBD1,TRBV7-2,CASSVGQGGAQYF,TGTGCCAGCAGCGTCGGACAGGGGGGAGCTCAGTACTTC
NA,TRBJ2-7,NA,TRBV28,CASSPPNGVGGEQYF,TGTGCCAGCAGCCCCCCTAACGGGGTGGGTGGCGAGCAGTACTTC
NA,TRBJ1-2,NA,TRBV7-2,CASSLEVGQRNYGYTF,TGTGCCAGCAGCTTAGAGGTCGGACAGCGTAACTATGGCTACACCTTC
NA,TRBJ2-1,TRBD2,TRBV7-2,CASSLAGGTYNEQFF,TGTGCCAGCAGCTTGGCGGGGGGGACCTACAATGAGCAGTTCTTC
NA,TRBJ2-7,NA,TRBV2,CASSEFEGTTYEQYF,TGTGCCAGCAGTGAATTTGAGGGGACAACCTACGAGCAGTACTTC
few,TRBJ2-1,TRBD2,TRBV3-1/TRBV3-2,CASSQGGTSGGAGNEQFF,TGTGCCAGCAGCCAAGGTGGGACTAGCGGGGGGGCTGGGAATGAGCAGTTCTTC
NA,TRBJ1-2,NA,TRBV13,CASSRRGQMGGYTF,TGTGCCAGCAGCCGGCGAGGTCAGATGGGTGGCTACACCTTC
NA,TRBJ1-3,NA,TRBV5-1,CASSSQGAGNTIYF,TGCGCCAGCAGCTCACAGGGCGCCGGAAACACCATATATTTT
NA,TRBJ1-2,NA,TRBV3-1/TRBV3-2,CASSQAGAAGYTF,TGTGCCAGCAGCCAGGCTGGGGCTGCGGGCTACACCTTC
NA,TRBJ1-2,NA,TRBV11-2,CASSLDNSFYGYTF,TGTGCCAGCAGCTTAGATAACAGCTTCTATGGCTACACCTTC
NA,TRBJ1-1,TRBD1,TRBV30,CAWKGDRSLLHTEAFF,TGTGCCTGGAAGGGGGACAGAAGTCTTCTACACACTGAAGCTTTCTTT
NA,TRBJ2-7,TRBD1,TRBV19,CASSWDRGRDEQYF,TGTGCCAGTAGTTGGGACAGGGGGCGCGACGAGCAGTACTTC
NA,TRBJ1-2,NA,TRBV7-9,CASSLDYRESTYGYTF,TGTGCCAGCAGCTTAGATTACAGGGAATCGACCTATGGCTACACCTTC
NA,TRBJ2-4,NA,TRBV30,CALGRGSKNIQYF,TGTGCCTTAGGACGGGGTTCCAAAAACATTCAGTACTTC
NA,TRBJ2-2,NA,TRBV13,CASSLWSQGIDTGELFF,TGTGCCAGCAGCTTATGGTCGCAGGGAATTGACACCGGGGAGCTGTTTTTT
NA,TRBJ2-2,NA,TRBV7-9,CASSLAGGNTGELFF,TGTGCCAGCAGCTTAGCAGGGGGTAACACCGGGGAGCTGTTTTTT
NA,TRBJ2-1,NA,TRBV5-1,CASSPLSSYNEQFF,TGCGCCAGCAGCCCCCTAAGCTCCTACAATGAGCAGTTCTTC
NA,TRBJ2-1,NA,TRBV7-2,CASSLSPSLNEQFF,TGTGCCAGCAGCTTATCCCCTTCACTCAATGAGCAGTTCTTC
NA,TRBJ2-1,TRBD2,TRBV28,CASSFSGPITYEQFF,TGTGCCAGCAGTTTTAGCGGGCCCATAACGTATGAGCAGTTCTTC
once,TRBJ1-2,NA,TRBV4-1,CASSQGTGSGYTF,TGCGCCAGCAGCCAAGGAACCGGGAGTGGCTACACCTTC
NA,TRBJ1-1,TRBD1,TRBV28,CASSLWRTGGTEAFF,TGTGCCAGCAGTTTATGGAGGACAGGGGGCACTGAAGCTTTCTTT
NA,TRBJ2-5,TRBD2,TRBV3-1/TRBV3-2,CASSQTRTRQETQYF,TGTGCCAGCAGCCAAACACGGACTAGACAAGAGACCCAGTACTTC
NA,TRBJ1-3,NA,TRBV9,CASSVDPGAGNTIYF,TGTGCCAGCAGCGTAGATCCAGGGGCTGGAAACACCATATATTTT
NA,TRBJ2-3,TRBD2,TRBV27,CASSLFGGAGTDTQYF,TGTGCCAGCAGTTTATTCGGGGGGGCCGGGACAGATACGCAGTATTTT
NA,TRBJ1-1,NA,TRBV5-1,CASSLGSGNTEAFF,TGCGCCAGCAGCCTAGGTAGTGGAAACACTGAAGCTTTCTTT
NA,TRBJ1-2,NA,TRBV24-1,CATSDPGEGYGYTF,TGTGCCACCAGTGACCCAGGGGAGGGCTATGGCTACACCTTC
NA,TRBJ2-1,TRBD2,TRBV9,CASSGEGSDEQFF,TGTGCCAGCAGCGGGGAGGGATCTGATGAGCAGTTCTTC
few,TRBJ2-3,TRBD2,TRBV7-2,CASSLRPGVAGGSTDTQYF,TGTGCCAGCAGCTTAAGGCCCGGGGTAGCGGGGGGGAGCACAGATACGCAGTATTTT
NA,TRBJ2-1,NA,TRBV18,CASSPQPQTTLSYNEQFF,TGTGCCAGCTCACCACAACCGCAGACTACCCTTTCCTACAATGAGCAGTTCTTC
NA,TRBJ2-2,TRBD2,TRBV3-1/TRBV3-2,CASSPQRETGELFF,TGTGCCAGCAGCCCACAGCGGGAGACCGGGGAGCTGTTTTTT
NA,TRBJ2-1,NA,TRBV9,CASSVAGFSGNEQFF,TGTGCCAGCAGCGTAGCAGGGTTCAGTGGCAATGAGCAGTTCTTC
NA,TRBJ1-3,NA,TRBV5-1,CASSLGANSGNTIYF,TGCGCCAGCAGCTTGGGGGCCAACTCTGGAAACACCATATATTTT
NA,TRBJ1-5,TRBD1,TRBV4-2,CASSQDPVDRVLVQPQHF,TGTGCCAGCAGCCAAGACCCCGTGGACAGGGTATTAGTACAGCCCCAGCATTTT
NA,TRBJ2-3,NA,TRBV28,CASSSSPPPVDTQYF,TGTGCCAGCAGTTCCTCCCCCCCACCGGTGGATACGCAGTATTTT
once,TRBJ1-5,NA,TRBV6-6,CASRTAGVESQPQHF,TGTGCCAGCAGGACCGCAGGGGTTGAAAGTCAGCCCCAGCATTTT
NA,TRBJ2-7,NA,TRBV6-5,CATCRGAGDEQYF,TGTGCCACCTGCCGGGGGGCCGGGGACGAGCAGTACTTC